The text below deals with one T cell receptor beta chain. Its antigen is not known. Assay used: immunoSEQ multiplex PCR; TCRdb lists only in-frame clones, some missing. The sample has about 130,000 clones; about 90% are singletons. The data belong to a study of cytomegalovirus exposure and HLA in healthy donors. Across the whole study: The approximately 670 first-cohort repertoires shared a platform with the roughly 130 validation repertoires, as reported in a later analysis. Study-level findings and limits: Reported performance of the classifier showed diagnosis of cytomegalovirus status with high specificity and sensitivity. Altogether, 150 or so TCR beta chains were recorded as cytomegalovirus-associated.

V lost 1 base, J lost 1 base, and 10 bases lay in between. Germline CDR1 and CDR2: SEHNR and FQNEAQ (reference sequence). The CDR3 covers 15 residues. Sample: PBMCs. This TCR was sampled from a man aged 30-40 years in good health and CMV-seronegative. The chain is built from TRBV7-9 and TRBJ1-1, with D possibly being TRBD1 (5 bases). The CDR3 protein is CASSLGLTGNTEAFF. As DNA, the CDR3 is TGTGCCAGCAGCTTAGGCCTTACAGGGAACACTGAAGCTTTCTTT.